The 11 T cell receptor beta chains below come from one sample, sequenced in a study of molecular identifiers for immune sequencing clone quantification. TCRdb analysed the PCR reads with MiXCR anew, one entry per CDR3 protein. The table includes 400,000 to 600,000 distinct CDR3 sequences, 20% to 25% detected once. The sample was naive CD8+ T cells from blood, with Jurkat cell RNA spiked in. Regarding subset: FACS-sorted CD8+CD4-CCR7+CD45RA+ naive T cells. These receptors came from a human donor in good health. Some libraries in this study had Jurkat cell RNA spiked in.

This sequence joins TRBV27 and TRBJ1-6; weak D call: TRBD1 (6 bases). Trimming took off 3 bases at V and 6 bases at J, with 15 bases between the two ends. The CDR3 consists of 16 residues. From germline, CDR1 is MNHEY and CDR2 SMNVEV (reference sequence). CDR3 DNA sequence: TGTGCCAGCAGTTTGAAGGGGGACATGGGTAATTCACCCCTCCACTTT. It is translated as CASSLKGDMGNSPLHF.

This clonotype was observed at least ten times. This CDR3 reads CASSFGDEQYF. In DNA, the CDR3 is TGTGCCAGCAGTTTCGGGGACGAGCAGTACTTC. The rearrangement links TRBV6-6 to TRBJ2-7, with TRBD2 as a possible D gene (5 bases). The CDR3 runs 11 residues. The germline gives CDR1 MNHNY, CDR2 SVGAGI (reference sequence). Trimming stripped 4 bases from V and 5 bases from J, with 6 bases between.

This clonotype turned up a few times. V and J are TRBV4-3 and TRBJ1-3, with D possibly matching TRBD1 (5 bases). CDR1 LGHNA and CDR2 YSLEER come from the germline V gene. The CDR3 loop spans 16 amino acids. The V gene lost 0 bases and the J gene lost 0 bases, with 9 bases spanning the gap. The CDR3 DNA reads TGCGCCAGCAGCCAAGATTGGGGCATCTCTGGAAACACCATATATTTT. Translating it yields CASSQDWGISGNTIYF.

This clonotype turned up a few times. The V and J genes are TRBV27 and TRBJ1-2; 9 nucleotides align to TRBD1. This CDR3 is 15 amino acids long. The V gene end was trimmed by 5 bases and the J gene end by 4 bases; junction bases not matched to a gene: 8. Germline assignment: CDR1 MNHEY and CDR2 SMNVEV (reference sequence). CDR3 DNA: TGTGCCAGCAGTAACCCGACAGGGGGTTTCTATGGCTACACCTTC. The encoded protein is CASSNPTGGFYGYTF.

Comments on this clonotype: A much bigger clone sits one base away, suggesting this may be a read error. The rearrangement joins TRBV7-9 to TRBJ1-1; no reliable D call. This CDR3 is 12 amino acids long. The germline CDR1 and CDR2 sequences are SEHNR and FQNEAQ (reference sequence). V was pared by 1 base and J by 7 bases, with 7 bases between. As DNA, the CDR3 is TGTGCCAGCAGCTTAGGGAGGAATGAAGCTTTCTTT. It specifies CASSLGRNEAFF.

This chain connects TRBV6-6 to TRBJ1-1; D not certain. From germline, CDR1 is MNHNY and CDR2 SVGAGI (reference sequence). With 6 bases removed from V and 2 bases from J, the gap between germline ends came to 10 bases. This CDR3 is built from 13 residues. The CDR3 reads CASSQAYNTEAFF. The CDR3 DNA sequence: TGTGCCAGCAGCCAAGCATACAACACTGAAGCTTTCTTT.

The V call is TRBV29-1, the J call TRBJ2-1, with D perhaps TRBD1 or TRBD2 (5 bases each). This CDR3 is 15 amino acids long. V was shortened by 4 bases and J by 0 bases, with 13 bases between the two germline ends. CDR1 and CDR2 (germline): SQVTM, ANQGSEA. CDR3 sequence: CSVAGTPHSYNEQFF. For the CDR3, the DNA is TGCAGCGTTGCGGGGACCCCCCACTCCTACAATGAGCAGTTCTTC.

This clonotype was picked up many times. CDR3 amino acids: CSASLSTSTDTQYF. In DNA, the CDR3 is TGCAGTGCTAGTTTGTCTACTAGCACAGATACGCAGTATTTT. The genes are TRBV20-1 and TRBJ2-3; D is undetermined. The CDR3 sequence is 14 residues long. Germline V gene lookup returns CDR1 DFQATT and CDR2 SNEGSKA (reference sequence). Trimming took off 3 bases at V and 0 bases at J, with 10 bases between the two ends.

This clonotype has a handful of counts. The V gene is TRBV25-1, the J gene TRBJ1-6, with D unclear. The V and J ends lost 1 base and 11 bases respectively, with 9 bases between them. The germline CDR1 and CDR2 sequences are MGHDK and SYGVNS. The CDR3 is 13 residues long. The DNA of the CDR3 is TGTGCCAGCAGTGAATCGGGGATTACACCCCTCCACTTT. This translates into CASSESGITPLHF.

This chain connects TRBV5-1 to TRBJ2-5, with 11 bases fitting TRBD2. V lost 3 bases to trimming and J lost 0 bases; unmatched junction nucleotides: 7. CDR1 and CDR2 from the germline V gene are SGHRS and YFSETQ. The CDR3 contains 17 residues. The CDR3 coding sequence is TGCGCCAGCAGCTGGGGATCTAGCGGGGGGAACCAAGAGACCCAGTACTTC. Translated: CASSWGSSGGNQETQYF.

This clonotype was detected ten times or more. Here the CDR3 reads CASSPFGGGSSTDTQYF. In DNA, the CDR3 is TGTGCCAGCAGCCCTTTCGGGGGGGGGTCTAGCACAGATACGCAGTATTTT. The chain carries TRBV7-2 and TRBJ2-3, with 8 positions matching TRBD2. V lost 5 bases, J lost 0 bases, and 10 bases stayed unmatched. Germline-derived CDR1 and CDR2 are SGHTA and FQGNSA. This CDR3 has 17 residues.